This passage covers 28 T cell receptor beta chains from one sample sequenced in a study of graft-versus-host responses after intestinal transplantation. TCRdb's copy holds only in-frame clones and misses some; the assay was immunoSEQ multiplex PCR. Found here are about 40,000 clones, around 90% of them singletons; the top ten hold approximately 2.3%. Sequencing was performed on PBMCs, taken approximately 310 days after intestinal transplant. These receptors all stem from a human patient who received an intestinal transplant, so some T cells may come from the graft donor.

V and J are TRBV7-9 and TRBJ2-1, with D possibly TRBD1 on 6 matching bases. Germline loops: CDR1 SEHNR, CDR2 FQNEAQ (reference sequence). With 5 bases removed from V and 6 bases from J, the gap between germline ends came to 20 bases. This CDR3 comprises 16 residues. The CDR3 coding sequence is TGTGCCAGCAGCCCATTACAGGGTAAGGACTTCAATGAGCAGTTCTTC. Encoded protein: CASSPLQGKDFNEQFF.

This chain links TRBV28 with TRBJ2-2; no definite D call. CDR1 MDHEN and CDR2 SYDVKM come from the germline V gene. The CDR3 runs 14 residues. Trimming pared 1 base from V and 1 base from J, leaving 4 bases between. This CDR3 is CASSLYQNTGELFF. CDR3 DNA: TGTGCCAGCAGTTTATACCAGAACACCGGGGAGCTGTTTTTT.

The J gene is TRBJ2-5, the V gene TRBV9; 16 bases are a match to TRBD2. This CDR3 comprises 16 residues. Looked up from germline, CDR1 is SGDLS and CDR2 is YYNGEE. V lost 4 bases to trimming and J lost 3 bases; unmatched junction nucleotides: 3. CDR3 loop: CASSLGLAGGEETQYF. CDR3 coding DNA: TGTGCCAGCAGCCTGGGACTAGCGGGAGGGGAAGAGACCCAGTACTTC.

This clone was counted a few times. The chain joins TRBV28 to TRBJ1-3; D is undetermined. V was trimmed by 5 bases and J by 4 bases, leaving 12 bases between them. Germline lookup yields CDR1 MDHEN and CDR2 SYDVKM. The CDR3 covers 14 residues. Written as DNA, the CDR3 is TGTGCCAGCAGTATGACGAGGGCAGGAAACACCATATATTTT. This sequence encodes CASSMTRAGNTIYF.

The rearrangement links TRBV5-4 to TRBJ1-4; D may be TRBD1 (6 bases). The CDR3 loop spans 15 amino acids. The V end was cut by 4 bases, the J end by 0 bases, with 10 bases between. Per the germline V gene, CDR1 is SGHNT and CDR2 is YYREEE (reference sequence). The CDR3 here is CASSHPGATNEKLFF. CDR3 in DNA: TGTGCCAGCAGCCACCCAGGGGCAACTAATGAAAAACTGTTTTTT.

The chain joins TRBV7-6 to TRBJ1-1, with D maybe TRBD1 (5 bases). Trimming removed 5 bases at V and 1 base at J, with 14 bases between. From germline, CDR1 is SGHVS and CDR2 FNYEAQ. The length of the CDR3 is 15 residues. CDR3 DNA: TGTGCCAGCAGCCCTGGGGTCCAGGGGAACACTGAAGCTTTCTTT. Its protein product is CASSPGVQGNTEAFF. Looking up the rest from reference TRBV7-6 and TRBJ1-1 gives the full variable domain: GAGVSQSPRYKVTKRGQDVALRCDPISGHVSLYWYRQALGQGPEFLTYFNYEAQQDKSGLPNDRFSAERPEGSISTLTIQRTEQRDSAMYRCASSPGVQGNTEAFFGQGTRLTVV.

In this sample, this clone turned up once. This sequence joins TRBV6-5 and TRBJ2-5, with D perhaps matching TRBD1 (6 bases). CDR3 length: 14 amino acids. V shed 8 bases and J shed 0 bases, with 13 bases lying between them. Germline-derived CDR1 and CDR2 are MNHEY and SVGAGI. CDR3 residues: CASGADSHQETQYF. The CDR3 DNA follows: TGTGCCAGCGGCGCGGACAGCCACCAAGAGACCCAGTACTTC.

The chain employs TRBV7-2 and TRBJ2-7; D may be TRBD1 or TRBD2 (6 bases each). V dropped 1 base and J dropped 5 bases, with 12 bases sitting between them. Germline assignment: CDR1 SGHTA and CDR2 FQGNSA. CDR3 length: 14 residues. The CDR3 DNA reads TGTGCCAGCAGCTTAGTAGGGGGGCCGAACGAGCAGTACTTC. It codes for CASSLVGGPNEQYF. Supplemented by reference TRBV7-2 and TRBJ2-7, the full variable domain reads GAGVSQSPSNKVTEKGKDVELRCDPISGHTALYWYRQSLGQGLEFLIYFQGNSAPDKSGLPSDRFSAERTGGSVSTLTIQRTQQEDSAVYLCASSLVGGPNEQYFGPGTRLTVT.

V is TRBV10-3 and J is TRBJ1-5, with TRBD1 matching over 8 bases. V shed 0 bases, J shed 2 bases, and the junction held 0 bases outside the gene matches. Germline V gene sequence: CDR1 ENHRY, CDR2 SYGVKD. This CDR3 comprises 15 residues. The CDR3 region has the DNA TGTGCCATCAGTGAGTCGGGACAGGGCAATCAGCCCCAGCATTTT. It encodes CAISESGQGNQPQHF.

The chain employs TRBV25-1 and TRBJ2-3; TRBD2 matches 13 bases. Germline lookup yields CDR1 MGHDK and CDR2 SYGVNS. CDR3 length: 17 residues. The CDR3 protein is CGWGLAGSVSGTDTQYF. CDR3 DNA sequence: TGTGGGTGGGGACTAGCGGGATCCGTGTCGGGCACAGATACGCAGTATTTT.

The chain employs TRBV7-6 and TRBJ2-1; no definite D call. The CDR3 is 17 amino acids. Trimming left V 3 bases short and J 0 bases short, with 15 bases between. The germline V gene has CDR1 SGHVS and CDR2 FNYEAQ. The CDR3 loop is CASSFSVPLSSYNEQFF. In DNA, the CDR3 is TGTGCCAGCAGCTTTTCAGTACCCCTGAGCTCCTACAATGAGCAGTTCTTC.

The rearrangement uses TRBV2 and TRBJ2-3; TRBD2 matches at 14 bases. The CDR3 extends over 17 amino acids. Germline V CDR1 and CDR2: SNHLY, FYNNEI. Trimming took 11 bases from V and 0 from J; bases not matched to a gene: 10. Here the CDR3 DNA reads TGTGCCCGAACCGGGACTAGCGGGAGAGGTAGCACAGATACGCAGTATTTT. It translates to CARTGTSGRGSTDTQYF.

The chain employs TRBV11-2 and TRBJ2-1; the D gene is possibly TRBD1 (5 bases). This CDR3 contains 17 residues. Germline assignment: CDR1 SGHAT and CDR2 FQNNGV. V shed 1 base and J shed 0 bases, with 13 bases lying between them. In DNA, the CDR3 is TGTGCCAGCAGCTTAGTTCTCCATAGGGGCTCCTACAATGAGCAGTTCTTC. Its translation: CASSLVLHRGSYNEQFF.

The V and J genes are TRBV2 and TRBJ1-2, with D tentatively TRBD1 (5 bases). V was clipped by 6 bases and J by 3 bases, with 17 bases between them. The CDR3 totals 15 residues. Germline lookup yields CDR1 SNHLY and CDR2 FYNNEI. The CDR3 loop is CASSYTQLGDYGYTF. The CDR3 DNA reads TGTGCCAGCAGCTACACACAACTGGGGGACTATGGCTACACCTTC. The full variable domain, its missing parts supplied by reference TRBV2 and TRBJ1-2, is EPEVTQTPSHQVTQMGQEVILRCVPISNHLYFYWYRQILGQKVEFLVSFYNNEISEKSEIFDDQFSVERPDGSNFTLKIRSTKLEDSAMYFCASSYTQLGDYGYTFGSGTRLTVV.

The chain is built from TRBV5-1 and TRBJ1-1; D perhaps matches TRBD1 (5 bases). V dropped 4 bases and J dropped 5 bases, with 12 bases sitting between them. Germline CDR1 is SGHRS and CDR2 is YFSETQ. The CDR3 has 13 residues. The chain's CDR3 is CASSLEGATEAFF. CDR3 in DNA: TGCGCCAGCAGCCTCGAAGGGGCGACTGAAGCTTTCTTT.

This chain links TRBV11-2 with TRBJ1-3; D uncertain. Germline-derived CDR1 and CDR2 are SGHAT and FQNNGV. The CDR3 contains 15 residues. The V and J ends lost 3 bases and 0 bases respectively, with 9 bases between them. The CDR3 sequence is CASSFSVSSGNTIYF. CDR3 nucleotide sequence: TGTGCCAGCAGCTTTTCAGTCTCCTCTGGAAACACCATATATTTT. The full variable domain, rest sourced from reference TRBV11-2 and TRBJ1-3, is EAGVAQSPRYKIIEKRQSVAFWCNPISGHATLYWYQQILGQGPKLLIQFQNNGVVDDSQLPKDRFSAERLKGVDSTLKIQPAKLEDSAVYLCASSFSVSSGNTIYFGEGSWLTVV.

The chain carries TRBV21-1 and TRBJ1-5; the D segment call TRBD1 is taken from the table without a DNA check. TRBV21-1 is a pseudogene. CDR3 size: 16 residues. CDR3 in amino acids: CASGRQVHPSNQPQHF. The CDR3 coding sequence is TGTGCCAGCGGCCGACAGGTCCACCCTAGCAATCAGCCCCAGCATTTT.

The genes are TRBV7-3 and TRBJ1-2; 12 nucleotides line up with TRBD1. Trimming took 5 bases from V and 5 from J; bases not matched to a gene: 9. The CDR3 runs 16 residues. CDR1 is SGHTA and CDR2 is FQGTGA in the germline V gene. CDR3 DNA: TGTGCCAGCAGCCCAACCGGGACAGGGGGCGCGTATGGCTACACCTTC. Protein product: CASSPTGTGGAYGYTF.

The chain recombines TRBV13 with TRBJ1-4, with TRBD1 identical over 8 bases. In germline, CDR1 is PRHDT, CDR2 FYEKMQ (reference sequence). The CDR3 sequence is 15 residues long. V gave up 0 bases and J gave up 8 bases; unmatched junction bases: 5. CDR3 sequence reads: CASSLGYRGGEKLFF. CDR3 coding DNA: TGTGCCAGCAGCTTAGGGTACAGGGGGGGAGAAAAACTGTTTTTT. Full variable domain (missing parts from reference TRBV13 and TRBJ1-4): AAGVIQSPRHLIKEKRETATLKCYPIPRHDTVYWYQQGPGQDPQFLISFYEKMQSDKGSIPDRFSAQQFSDYHSELNMSSLELGDSALYFCASSLGYRGGEKLFFGSGTQLSVL.

This sequence joins TRBV28 and TRBJ2-3; TRBD2 matches 10 bases. The CDR3 has 17 amino acids. Germline loops: CDR1 MDHEN, CDR2 SYDVKM. With V trimmed by 6 bases and J by 6 bases, 15 bases remained unmatched. The CDR3, as DNA: TGTGCCAGCAGCCCCCATATTGGAAGCGGGGGGGCGGATACGCAGTATTTT. Translation gives CASSPHIGSGGADTQYF.

The chain employs TRBV5-5 and TRBJ2-3; D is perhaps TRBD2 (6 bases). V gave up 4 bases and J gave up 4 bases, with 13 bases separating them. CDR3 length: 14 residues. Germline loops: CDR1 SGHKS, CDR2 YYEKEE (reference sequence). This chain's CDR3 is CASSGGEFADTQYF. In DNA form, the CDR3 reads TGTGCCAGCAGCGGAGGGGAGTTCGCAGATACGCAGTATTTT.

The chain combines TRBV6-1 with TRBJ1-2; D unclear. The CDR3 consists of 15 residues. Trimming pared 0 bases from V and 2 bases from J, leaving 10 bases between. Germline-derived CDR1 and CDR2 are MNHNS and SASEGT. CDR3 bases: TGTGCCAGCAGTGAAGCGCTCTGGGAAAACTATGGCTACACCTTC. Protein sequence: CASSEALWENYGYTF.

The chain has TRBV4-2 and TRBJ2-7, with 11 positions matching TRBD2. This CDR3 comprises 15 residues. J gave up 5 bases and V 0 bases, and 3 bases lay outside the gene matches. Per the germline V gene, CDR1 is LGHNA and CDR2 is YNFKEQ. CDR3 bases: TGTGCCAGCAGCCAAGATAGCGGGAGGGGGAACGAGCAGTACTTC. Translation: CASSQDSGRGNEQYF.

The J gene is TRBJ1-5, the V gene TRBV7-2, with a tentative D call TRBD1 (6 bases). The germline V and J ends were trimmed by 1 base and 2 bases, with 9 bases remaining between them. The CDR3 is 15 amino acids. In germline, CDR1 is SGHTA, CDR2 FQGNSA. The CDR3 sequence: CASSLVQGGNQPQHF. CDR3 nucleotide sequence: TGTGCCAGCAGCTTAGTACAGGGTGGCAATCAGCCCCAGCATTTT.

The chain links TRBV11-3 to TRBJ2-3; 12 nucleotides line up with TRBD2. The CDR3 consists of 19 residues. From germline, CDR1 is SGHNT and CDR2 YENEEA. V dropped 2 bases and J dropped 1; count of bases not matched to a gene: 10. Written as DNA, the CDR3 is TGTGCCAGCAGCTTACGTACTCGACTAGCGGGAGTGGGCACAGATACGCAGTATTTT. This gives the protein CASSLRTRLAGVGTDTQYF. Variable domain in full (rest from reference TRBV11-3 and TRBJ2-3): EAGVVQSPRYKIIEKKQPVAFWCNPISGHNTLYWYLQNLGQGPELLIRYENEEAVDDSQLPKDRFSAERLKGVDSTLKIQPAELGDSAVYLCASSLRTRLAGVGTDTQYFGPGTRLTVL.

The V call is TRBV6-1, the J call TRBJ2-4, with D possibly matching TRBD2 (6 bases). Trimming took off 7 bases at V and 7 bases at J, with 20 bases between the two ends. CDR1 and CDR2 (germline): MNHNS, SASEGT. This CDR3 is 15 amino acids long. CDR3 sequence: CASKSRETVGNIQYF. DNA for the CDR3: TGTGCCAGCAAGAGTCGGGAGACGGTGGGGAACATTCAGTACTTC.

J is TRBJ2-4 and V is TRBV25-1; D tentatively fits TRBD1 or TRBD2 (5 bases each). Trimming stripped 8 bases from V and 6 bases from J, with 23 bases between. This CDR3 is built from 16 residues. Germline loops: CDR1 MGHDK, CDR2 SYGVNS. The CDR3 spells CASAKTSGASGNIQYF. In DNA form, the CDR3 reads TGTGCCAGCGCTAAGACATCCGGGGCTTCGGGAAACATTCAGTACTTC.

This clone was seen a single time. The V and J genes are TRBV6-5 and TRBJ1-2, with TRBD1 matching over 9 bases. CDR1 is MNHEY and CDR2 is SVGAGI in the germline V gene. The CDR3 is 15 residues long. The ends lost 6 bases at V and 0 bases at J; junction bases unmatched: 5. CDR3 residues: CASSKGQGSNYGYTF. CDR3 sequence (DNA): TGTGCCAGCAGCAAGGGACAGGGCTCTAACTATGGCTACACCTTC.